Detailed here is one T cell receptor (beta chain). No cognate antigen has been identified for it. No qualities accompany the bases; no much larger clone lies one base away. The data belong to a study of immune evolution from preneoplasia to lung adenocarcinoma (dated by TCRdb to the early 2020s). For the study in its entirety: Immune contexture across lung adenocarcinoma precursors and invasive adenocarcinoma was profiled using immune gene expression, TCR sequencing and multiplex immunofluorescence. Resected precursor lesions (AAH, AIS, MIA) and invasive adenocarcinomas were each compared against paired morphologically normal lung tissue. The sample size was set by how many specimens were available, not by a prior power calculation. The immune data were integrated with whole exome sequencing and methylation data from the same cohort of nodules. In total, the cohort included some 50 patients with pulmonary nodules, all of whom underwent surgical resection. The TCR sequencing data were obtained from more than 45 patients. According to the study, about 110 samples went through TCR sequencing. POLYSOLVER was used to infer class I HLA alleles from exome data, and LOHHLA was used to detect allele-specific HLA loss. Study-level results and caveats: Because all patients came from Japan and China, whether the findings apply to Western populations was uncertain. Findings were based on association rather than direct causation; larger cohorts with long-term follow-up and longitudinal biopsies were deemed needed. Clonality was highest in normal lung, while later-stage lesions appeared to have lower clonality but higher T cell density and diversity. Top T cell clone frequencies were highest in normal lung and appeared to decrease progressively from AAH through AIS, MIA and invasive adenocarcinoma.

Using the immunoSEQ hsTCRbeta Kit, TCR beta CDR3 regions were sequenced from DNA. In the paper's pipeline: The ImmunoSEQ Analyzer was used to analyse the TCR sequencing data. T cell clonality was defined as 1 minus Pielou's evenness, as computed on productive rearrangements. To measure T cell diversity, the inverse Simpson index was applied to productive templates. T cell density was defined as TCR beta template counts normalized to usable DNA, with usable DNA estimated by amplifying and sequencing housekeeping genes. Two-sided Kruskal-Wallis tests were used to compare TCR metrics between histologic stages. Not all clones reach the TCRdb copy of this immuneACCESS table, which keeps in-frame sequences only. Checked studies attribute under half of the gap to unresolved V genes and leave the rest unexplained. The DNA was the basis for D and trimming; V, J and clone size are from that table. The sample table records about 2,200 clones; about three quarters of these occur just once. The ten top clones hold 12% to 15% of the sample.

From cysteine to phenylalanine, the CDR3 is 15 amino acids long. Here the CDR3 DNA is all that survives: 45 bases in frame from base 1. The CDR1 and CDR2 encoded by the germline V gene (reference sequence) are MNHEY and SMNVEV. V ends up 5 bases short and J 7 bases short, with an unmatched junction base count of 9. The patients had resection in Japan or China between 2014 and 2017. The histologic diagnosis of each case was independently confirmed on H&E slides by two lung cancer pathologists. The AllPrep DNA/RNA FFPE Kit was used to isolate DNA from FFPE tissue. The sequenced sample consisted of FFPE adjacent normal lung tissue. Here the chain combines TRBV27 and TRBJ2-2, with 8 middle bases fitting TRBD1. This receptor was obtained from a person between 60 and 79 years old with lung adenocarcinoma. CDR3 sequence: CASSTTGGIGGELFF. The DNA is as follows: TGTGCCAGCAGTACTACAGGGGGGATAGGCGGGGAGCTGTTTTTT.